The T cell receptor (beta chain) under discussion was sequenced for a study of T cells in Graves' hyperthyroidism and ophthalmopathy. From germline, CDR1 is MDHEN and CDR2 SYDVKM. The CDR3 length is 14 residues. V gave up 6 bases and J gave up 3 bases, with 12 bases separating them. This clonotype was seen ten or more times. Amplification of TCR beta CDR3 regions was performed using RNA transcripts as template. Using the HTBI primer set, a first-round RT-PCR was run on the TCR CDR3. TCRdb re-called the multiplex PCR reads through MiXCR, storing one row per CDR3 protein. The profile shows approximately 620,000 distinct CDR3 sequences, 16% of them singletons.

This clonotype was sampled from a woman in her 40s with Graves' ophthalmopathy. The chain combines TRBV28 with TRBJ1-5; a weak D match, TRBD1 (6 bases). The sequenced material came from blood. The CDR3 reads CASSRTALNQPQHF. In nucleotides, the CDR3 is TGTGCCAGCAGCCGGACAGCCCTCAATCAGCCCCAGCATTTT. Filled out from reference TRBV28 and TRBJ1-5, the complete variable domain reads DVKVTQSSRYLVKRTGEKVFLECVQDMDHENMFWYRQDPGLGLRLIYFSYDVKMKEKGDIPEGYSVSREKKERFSLILESASTNQTSMYLCASSRTALNQPQHFGDGTRLSIL.